The TCR beta chain under discussion was sequenced for a study of breast tumors, draining lymph nodes, adjacent tissues. In its sample, this clonotype was seen many times. Antigen: not known. Each CDR3 protein gets one entry after TCRdb re-called the multiplex PCR reads with MiXCR. The sample holds more than 80,000 distinct CDR3 sequences, less than 40% seen once. The study's findings and limits: Tumor TCR diversity was below lymph nodes but above nontumor tissue. The lymph node origin of tumor T cells was framed as consistent with a hypothesis, not demonstrated. Data fit most tumor T cells coming from lymph node, expanding in tumor.

With V trimmed by 3 bases and J by 4 bases, 13 bases remained unmatched. CDR3 length equals 17 residues. Samples came from axillary lymph nodes draining the breast cancer. Input material: axillary lymph node tissue. The TCR sequence derives from a female donor with breast cancer. Some clones in this sample may be carry-over from other donors' samples. V gene TRBV12-3 or TRBV12-4 combines with J gene TRBJ1-2, with TRBD1 matching over 8 bases. The CDR3 bases are TGTGCCAGCAGTTTTGGGTACAGGACAGGGAATCCCTATGGCTACACCTTC. Translation gives CASSFGYRTGNPYGYTF.